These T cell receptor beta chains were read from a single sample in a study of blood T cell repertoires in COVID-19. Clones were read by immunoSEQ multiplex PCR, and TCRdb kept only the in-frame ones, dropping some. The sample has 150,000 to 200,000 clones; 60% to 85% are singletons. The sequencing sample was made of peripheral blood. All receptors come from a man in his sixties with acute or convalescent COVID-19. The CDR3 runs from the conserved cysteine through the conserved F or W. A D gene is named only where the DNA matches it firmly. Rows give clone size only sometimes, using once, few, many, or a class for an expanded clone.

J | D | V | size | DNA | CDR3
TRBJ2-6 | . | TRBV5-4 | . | TGTGCCAGCAGCTTGCGGGGCTCTGGGGCCAACGTCCTGACTTTC | CASSLRGSGANVLTF
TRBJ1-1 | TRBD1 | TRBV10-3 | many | TGTGCCATCAAACGACAGGGCCCAAACACTGAAGCTTTCTTT | CAIKRQGPNTEAFF
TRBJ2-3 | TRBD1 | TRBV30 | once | TGTGCCTGGGGGACAGGCCGTAGGGGAGATACGCAGTATTTT | CAWGTGRRGDTQYF
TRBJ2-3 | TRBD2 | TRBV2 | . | TGTGCCAGCAGTGAAAGCAGCGGGGTTGTGGATACGCAGTATTTT | CASSESSGVVDTQYF
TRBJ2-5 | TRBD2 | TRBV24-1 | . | TGTGCCACCAGTGATCAACCCGGACTAGCGGGGGGCCAAGAGACCCAGTACTTC | CATSDQPGLAGGQETQYF
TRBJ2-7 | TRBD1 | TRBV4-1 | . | TGCGCCAGCAGCCAACTACCGGGACAGAATACCTACGAGCAGTACTTC | CASSQLPGQNTYEQYF
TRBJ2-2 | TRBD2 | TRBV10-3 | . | TGTGCCACCCAAGGGACTAGCGGGGGAGGCACCGGGGAGCTGTTTTTT | CATQGTSGGGTGELFF
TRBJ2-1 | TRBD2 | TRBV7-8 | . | TGTGCCAGCAGCCTTCGACTAGCGGGGGCGAGCTCCTACAATGAGCAGTTCTTC | CASSLRLAGASSYNEQFF
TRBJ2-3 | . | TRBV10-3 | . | TGTGCCATCCTAGTCGAAGATACAGATACGCAGTATTTT | CAILVEDTDTQYF
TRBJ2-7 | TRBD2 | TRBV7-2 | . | TGTGCCAGCAGCCCTAGCGGGGGATCCTCCTACGAGCAGTACTTC | CASSPSGGSSYEQYF
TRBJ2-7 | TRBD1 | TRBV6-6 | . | TGTGCCAGCAGTCCTGACAGGGGCTACGAGCAGTACTTC | CASSPDRGYEQYF
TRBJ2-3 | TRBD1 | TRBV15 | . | TGTGCCACCAGCCGGGACAGGGTCACAGATACGCAGTATTTT | CATSRDRVTDTQYF
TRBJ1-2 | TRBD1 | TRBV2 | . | TGTGCCAGCAGTGAAGGGACAGGCGGATACTATGGCTACACCTTC | CASSEGTGGYYGYTF
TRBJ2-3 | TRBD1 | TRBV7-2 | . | TGTGCCAGCAGCCGGGACAGGGGCTCAGATACGCAGTATTTT | CASSRDRGSDTQYF
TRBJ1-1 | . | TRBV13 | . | TGTGCCAGCAGTTTAGAGGGGTTAGGGAACACTGAAGCTTTCTTT | CASSLEGLGNTEAFF
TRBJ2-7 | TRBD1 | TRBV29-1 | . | TGCAGCGTTGTTGGGCAGGGGGTCTACGAGCAGTACTTC | CSVVGQGVYEQYF
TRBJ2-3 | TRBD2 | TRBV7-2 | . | TGTGCCAGCAGCTTAGTAACTAGCGGGGGGGCAGGGACAGATACGCAGTATTTT | CASSLVTSGGAGTDTQYF
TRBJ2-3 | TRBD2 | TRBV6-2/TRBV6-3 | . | TGTGCCAGCAGTTACTCGATGGGACTAGCGGGGGCTAGCACAGATACGCAGTATTTT | CASSYSMGLAGASTDTQYF
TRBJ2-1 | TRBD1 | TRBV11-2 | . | TGTGCCAGCAGCCTACAGGGGGCACTCTACAATGAGCAGTTCTTC | CASSLQGALYNEQFF
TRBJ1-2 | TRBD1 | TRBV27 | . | TGTGCCAGCAGTCCCGGGACAGGTATCTATGGCTACACCTTC | CASSPGTGIYGYTF
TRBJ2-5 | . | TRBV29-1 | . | TGCAGCGTTGTCAGGGGGACTTATAGCCCTAAGGAGACCCAGTACTTC | CSVVRGTYSPKETQYF
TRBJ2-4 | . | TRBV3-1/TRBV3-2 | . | TGTGCCAGCAGCCAATCCCTCGGACTGATAGCCAAAAACATTCAGTACTTC | CASSQSLGLIAKNIQYF